The clone carrying this TCR beta chain appeared a single time. Its target is unknown. These data belong to a study of Ad26.COV2.S vaccination and SARS-CoV-2 variants. Study-wide results and caveats: It was vaccine recipients, not placebo recipients, who had the higher spike-specific TCR breadth.

The CDR3 is 15 residues long. Germline CDR1 and CDR2: SGHTA and FQGTGA. Trimming took off 0 bases at V and 5 bases at J, with 11 bases between the two ends. Treatment specified: 15 to 20 received Ad26.COV2.S at low or high dose, single or two shots; about five received placebo; per-sample allocation not given. It was on day 63 after the first vaccine or placebo injection that samples were taken. Repertoires were generated with immunoSEQ multiplex PCR, while TCRdb's copy carries only in-frame clones and drops some. The sample includes more than 350,000 clones, around nine tenths seen only once; the top ten take 12%.

This TCR was recovered from a person aged 18-60 years who received the Ad26.COV2.S COVID-19 vaccine or a placebo. The genes are TRBV7-3 and TRBJ2-1; the D call may be TRBD1 or TRBD2 (6 bases each). The material sequenced was peripheral blood, taken in a trial of Ad26.COV2.S vaccine versus placebo. The CDR3 DNA follows: TGTGCCAGCAGCTTAACAGGGGGGCCCAACAATGAGCAGTTCTTC. It codes for CASSLTGGPNNEQFF.